This T cell receptor (beta chain) was captured by sequencing in a study of control samples from healthy donors and cancer patients. The CDR3 loop spans 19 amino acids. Between the trimmed V and J ends, which lost 0 bases and 4 bases, there was a span of 22 bases. Germline V gene data show CDR1 as SGHAT and CDR2 as FQNNGV. Repertoires were generated with immunoSEQ multiplex PCR, while TCRdb's copy carries only in-frame clones and drops some. The table has some 41,000 clones, about 89% seen once. The sample comprised PBMCs. The chain employs TRBV11-2 and TRBJ1-3; D possibly corresponds to TRBD1 (5 bases). The origin of this receptor is a woman in her fifties or sixties with lung cancer. CDR3 loop: CASSLDRVDPMEGGNTIYF. CDR3 DNA sequence: TGTGCCAGCAGCTTAGATCGTGTGGATCCGATGGAGGGGGGAAACACCATATATTTT. The full variable domain, completed using reference TRBV11-2 and TRBJ1-3, is EAGVAQSPRYKIIEKRQSVAFWCNPISGHATLYWYQQILGQGPKLLIQFQNNGVVDDSQLPKDRFSAERLKGVDSTLKIQPAKLEDSAVYLCASSLDRVDPMEGGNTIYFGEGSWLTVV.